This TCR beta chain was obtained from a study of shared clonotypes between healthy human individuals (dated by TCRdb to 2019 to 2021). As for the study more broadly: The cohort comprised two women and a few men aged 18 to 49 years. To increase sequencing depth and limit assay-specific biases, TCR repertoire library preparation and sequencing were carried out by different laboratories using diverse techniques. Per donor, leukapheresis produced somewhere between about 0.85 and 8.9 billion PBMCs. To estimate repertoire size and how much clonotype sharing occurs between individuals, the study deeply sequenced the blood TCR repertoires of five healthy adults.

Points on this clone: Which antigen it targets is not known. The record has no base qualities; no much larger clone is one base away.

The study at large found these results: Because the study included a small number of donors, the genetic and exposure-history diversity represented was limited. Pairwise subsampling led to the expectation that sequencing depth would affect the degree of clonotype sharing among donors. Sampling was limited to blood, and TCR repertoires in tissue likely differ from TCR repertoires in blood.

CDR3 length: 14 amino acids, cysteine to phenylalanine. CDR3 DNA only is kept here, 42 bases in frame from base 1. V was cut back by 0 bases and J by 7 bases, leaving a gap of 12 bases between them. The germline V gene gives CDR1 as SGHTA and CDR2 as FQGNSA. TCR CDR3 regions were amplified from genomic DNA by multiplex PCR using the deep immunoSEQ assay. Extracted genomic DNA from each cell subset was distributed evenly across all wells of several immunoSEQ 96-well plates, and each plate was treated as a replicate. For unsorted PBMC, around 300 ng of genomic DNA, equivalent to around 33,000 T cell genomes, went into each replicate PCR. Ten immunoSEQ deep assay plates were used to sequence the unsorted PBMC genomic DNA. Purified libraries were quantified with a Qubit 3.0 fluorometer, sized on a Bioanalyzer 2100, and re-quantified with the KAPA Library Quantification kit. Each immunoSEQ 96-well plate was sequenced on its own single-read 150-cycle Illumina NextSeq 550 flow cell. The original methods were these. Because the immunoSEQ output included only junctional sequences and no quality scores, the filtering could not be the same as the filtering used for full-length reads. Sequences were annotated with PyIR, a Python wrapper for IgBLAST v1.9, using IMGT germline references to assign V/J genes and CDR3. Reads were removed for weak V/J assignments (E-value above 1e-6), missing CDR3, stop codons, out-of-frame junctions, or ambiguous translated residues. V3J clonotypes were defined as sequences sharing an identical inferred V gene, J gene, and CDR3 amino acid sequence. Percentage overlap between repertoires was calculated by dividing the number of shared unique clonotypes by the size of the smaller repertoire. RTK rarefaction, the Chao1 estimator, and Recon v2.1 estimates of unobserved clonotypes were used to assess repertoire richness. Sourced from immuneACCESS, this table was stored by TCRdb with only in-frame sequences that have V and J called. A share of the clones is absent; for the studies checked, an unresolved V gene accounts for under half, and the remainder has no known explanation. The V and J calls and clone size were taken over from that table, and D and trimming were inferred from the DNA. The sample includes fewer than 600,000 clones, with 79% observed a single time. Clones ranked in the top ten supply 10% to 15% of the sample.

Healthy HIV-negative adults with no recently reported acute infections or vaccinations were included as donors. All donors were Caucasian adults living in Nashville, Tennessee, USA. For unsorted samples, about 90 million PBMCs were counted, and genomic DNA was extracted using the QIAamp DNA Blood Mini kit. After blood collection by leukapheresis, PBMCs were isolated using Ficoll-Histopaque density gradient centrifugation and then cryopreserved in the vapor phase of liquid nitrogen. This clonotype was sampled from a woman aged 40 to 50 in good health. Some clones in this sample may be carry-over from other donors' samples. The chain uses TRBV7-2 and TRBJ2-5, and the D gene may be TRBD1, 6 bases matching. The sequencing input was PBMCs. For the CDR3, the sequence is CASSLAVGAGTQYF. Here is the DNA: TGTGCCAGCAGCTTAGCGGTGGGGGCTGGGACCCAGTACTTC.